The sequence of this T cell receptor (beta chain) was determined in a study of shared T cell receptors in the human thymus. This CDR3 comprises 20 residues. In germline, CDR1 is SGHNT, CDR2 YYREEE (reference sequence). With 2 bases clipped from V and 3 bases from J, the junction kept 18 bases outside the gene matches. Sequencing used immunoSEQ multiplex PCR; TCRdb keeps in-frame clones, though not all of them. This table has roughly 660,000 clones, around nine tenths appearing once. These data also featured in a second study, about human thymus T cells. From that paper: Donation came from healthy Finnish infants having corrective surgery for congenital heart defects. Apparent skewing of V and J gene usage characterized both thymic and blood repertoires. A high degree of thymic repertoire overlap among unrelated individuals was reported in related research.

This TCR came from a boy under two years old with a congenital heart defect. V usage is TRBV5-4 and J usage is TRBJ2-7; 12 bases are a match to TRBD2. Material: thymocytes. The CDR3 bases are TGTGCCAGCAGCTTTAAGATCCGACTAGCGGGAGATTGGGGGTTCTACGAGCAGTACTTC. Its protein product is CASSFKIRLAGDWGFYEQYF.